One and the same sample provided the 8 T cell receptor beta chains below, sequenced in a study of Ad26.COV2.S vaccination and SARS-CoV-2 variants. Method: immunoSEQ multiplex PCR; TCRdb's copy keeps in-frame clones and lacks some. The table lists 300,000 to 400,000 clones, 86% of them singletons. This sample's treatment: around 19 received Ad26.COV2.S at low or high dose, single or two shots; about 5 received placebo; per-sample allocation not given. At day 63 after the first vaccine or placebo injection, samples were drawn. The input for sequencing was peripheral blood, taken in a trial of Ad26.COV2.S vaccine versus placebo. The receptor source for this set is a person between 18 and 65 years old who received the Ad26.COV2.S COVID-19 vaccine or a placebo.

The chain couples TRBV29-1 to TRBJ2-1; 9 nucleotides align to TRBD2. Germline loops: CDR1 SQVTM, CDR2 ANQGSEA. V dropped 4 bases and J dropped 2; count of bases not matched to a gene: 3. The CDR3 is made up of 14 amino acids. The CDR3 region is CSVALAGPYNEQFF. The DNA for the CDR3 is TGCAGCGTTGCGCTAGCGGGGCCCTACAATGAGCAGTTCTTC.

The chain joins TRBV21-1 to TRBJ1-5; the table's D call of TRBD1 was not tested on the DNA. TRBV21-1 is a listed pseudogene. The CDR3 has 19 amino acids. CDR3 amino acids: CASSKEGRMDRGSNQPQHF. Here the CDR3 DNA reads TGTGCCAGCAGCAAAGAGGGACGAATGGACAGGGGTAGCAATCAGCCCCAGCATTTT.

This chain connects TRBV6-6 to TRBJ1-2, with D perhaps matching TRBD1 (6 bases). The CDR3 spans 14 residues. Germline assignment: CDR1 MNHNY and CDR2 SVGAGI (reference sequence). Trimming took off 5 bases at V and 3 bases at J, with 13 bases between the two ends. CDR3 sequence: CASSEGGDDYGYTF. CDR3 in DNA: TGTGCCAGCAGTGAGGGGGGGGATGACTATGGCTACACCTTC.

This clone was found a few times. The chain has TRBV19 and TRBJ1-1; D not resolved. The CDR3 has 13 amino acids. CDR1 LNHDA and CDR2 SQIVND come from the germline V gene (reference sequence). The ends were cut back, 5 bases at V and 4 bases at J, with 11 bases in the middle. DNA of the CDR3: TGTGCCAGTAGTGGAGGAGATAGCACTGAAGCTTTCTTT. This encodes CASSGGDSTEAFF.

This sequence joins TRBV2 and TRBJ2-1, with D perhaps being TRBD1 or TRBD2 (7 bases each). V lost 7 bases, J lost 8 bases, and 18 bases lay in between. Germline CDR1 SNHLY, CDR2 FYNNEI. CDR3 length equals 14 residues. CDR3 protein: CASIVDRAGDEQFF. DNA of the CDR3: TGTGCCAGCATAGTAGACAGGGCGGGGGATGAGCAGTTCTTC.

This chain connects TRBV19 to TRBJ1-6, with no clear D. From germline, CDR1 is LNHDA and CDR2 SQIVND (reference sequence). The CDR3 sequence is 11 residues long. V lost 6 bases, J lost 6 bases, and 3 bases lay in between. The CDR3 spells CASRGNSPLHF. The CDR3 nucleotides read TGTGCCAGTAGGGGTAATTCACCCCTCCACTTT.

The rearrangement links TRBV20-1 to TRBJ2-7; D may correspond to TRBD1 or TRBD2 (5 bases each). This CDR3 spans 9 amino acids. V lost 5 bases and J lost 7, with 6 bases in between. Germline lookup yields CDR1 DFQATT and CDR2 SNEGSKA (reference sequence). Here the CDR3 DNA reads TGCAGTGCTGAGGGGGAGCAGTACTTC. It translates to CSAEGEQYF.

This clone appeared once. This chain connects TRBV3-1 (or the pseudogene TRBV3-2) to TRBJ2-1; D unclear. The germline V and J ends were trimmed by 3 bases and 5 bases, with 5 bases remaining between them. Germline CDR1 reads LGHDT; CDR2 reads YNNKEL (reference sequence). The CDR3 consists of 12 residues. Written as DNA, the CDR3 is TGTGCCAGCAGCCATTTGCACAATGAGCAGTTCTTC. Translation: CASSHLHNEQFF.